What follows are 23 T cell receptor beta chains derived from one specimen sequenced in a study of healthy donors' naive CD4 and CD8 T cells. Each TCR library used around 0.5 ug of total RNA and a linear amplification protocol. TCRdb passed the reads through MiXCR, listing each CDR3 protein once. The data show about 180,000 distinct CDR3 sequences, 65% to 75% seen once. Sample: naive CD4+ and CD8+ T cells sorted from blood, pooled from several donors. These receptors came from a pool of human donors in good health; the sample pools cells from several healthy donors.

The chain recombines TRBV19 with TRBJ1-2; possibly TRBD1 for D (5 bases). V was trimmed by 6 bases and J by 4 bases, leaving 15 bases between them. The CDR3 has 14 amino acids. The germline V gene encodes CDR1 LNHDA and CDR2 SQIVND (reference sequence). This chain's CDR3 is CASRDRPTSYGYTF. The CDR3, as DNA: TGTGCCAGTAGAGACAGACCAACAAGCTATGGCTACACCTTC.

This clonotype was seen once. The CDR3 bases are TGTGCCAGCAGCTTGGGATGGAGCCGCTACAATGAGCAGTTCTTC. This translates into CASSLGWSRYNEQFF. This rearrangement joins TRBV5-6 to TRBJ2-1; D is unclear. This CDR3 contains 15 residues. Per the germline V gene, CDR1 is SGHDT and CDR2 is YYEEEE. Trimming shortened V by 0 bases and J by 3 bases, and 10 bases separated the two germline ends.

This clonotype was observed once. This rearrangement joins TRBV19 to TRBJ2-7; tentative D call: TRBD2 (6 bases). This CDR3 is built from 15 residues. V was shortened by 2 bases and J by 0 bases, with 11 bases between the two germline ends. Germline lookup yields CDR1 LNHDA and CDR2 SQIVND (reference sequence). For the CDR3, the DNA is TGTGCCAGTAGTATATTGGCGGGACCCTCCTACGAGCAGTACTTC. Its translation is CASSILAGPSYEQYF.

The V call is TRBV29-1, the J call TRBJ1-3, with 9 nucleotides matching TRBD1. Per the germline V gene, CDR1 is SQVTM and CDR2 is ANQGSEA. Losses at the gene ends were 1 base for V and 2 bases for J; bases not matched to a gene: 6. CDR3 size: 16 residues. The CDR3: CSVEGVGTGPGNTIYF. CDR3 DNA: TGCAGCGTTGAAGGGGTGGGGACAGGGCCTGGAAACACCATATATTTT.

The rearrangement uses TRBV21-1 and TRBJ2-7; the table's D call, TRBD1, has no DNA check behind it. TRBV21-1 counts as a pseudogene. CDR3 length equals 17 residues. The CDR3 region is CASSIGTRTESSYEQYV. CDR3 nucleotides: TGTGCCAGCAGCATAGGTACAAGGACAGAAAGCTCCTACGAGCAGTACGTC.

The rearrangement joins TRBV12-5 to TRBJ1-5, with a tentative D call TRBD1 (5 bases). The CDR3 has 19 amino acids. Germline V gene lookup returns CDR1 LGHNT and CDR2 FRNRAP. Trimming cost V 3 bases and J 0 bases, with 21 bases left between them. The CDR3 here is CASGFLGPQGPYSNQPQHF. The CDR3 coding sequence is TGTGCTAGTGGTTTTCTGGGACCACAAGGGCCGTATAGCAATCAGCCCCAGCATTTT. Supplemented by reference TRBV12-5 and TRBJ1-5, the full variable domain reads DARVTQTPRHKVTEMGQEVTMRCQPILGHNTVFWYRQTMMQGLELLAYFRNRAPLDDSGMPKDRFSAEMPDATLATLKIQPSEPRDSAVYFCASGFLGPQGPYSNQPQHFGDGTRLSIL.

This chain joins TRBV6-5 and TRBJ1-1, with no clear D. This CDR3 has 11 residues. The V end was cut by 8 bases, the J end by 0 bases, with 4 bases between. Germline V lookup: CDR1 MNHEY, CDR2 SVGAGI. The CDR3 loop is CASVLNTEAFF. CDR3 DNA sequence: TGTGCCAGCGTACTGAACACTGAAGCTTTCTTT.

V usage is TRBV5-6 and J usage is TRBJ2-1; D not resolved. Trimming pared 7 bases from V and 8 bases from J, leaving 10 bases between. Per germline, CDR1 SGHDT and CDR2 YYEEEE. The CDR3 spans 11 residues. This CDR3 is CASAIYHEQFF. The DNA for the CDR3 is TGTGCCAGCGCTATATATCATGAGCAGTTCTTC.

The V gene is TRBV15, the J gene TRBJ2-6; D is unresolved. Per germline, CDR1 LNHNV and CDR2 YYDKDF (reference sequence). V lost 1 base, J lost 2 bases, and 9 bases lay in between. This CDR3 has 16 residues. The CDR3 sequence is CATSRVFATGANVLTF. In DNA, the CDR3 is TGTGCCACCAGCAGAGTTTTCGCAACTGGGGCCAACGTCCTGACTTTC.

This clonotype showed up just a few times. The chain employs TRBV19 and TRBJ2-7; TRBD1 matches 7 bases. There are 15 residues in the CDR3. The V segment lost 2 bases and the J segment 0 bases; nucleotides outside the gene matches: 4. The germline V gene has CDR1 LNHDA and CDR2 SQIVND (reference sequence). In DNA, the CDR3 is TGTGCCAGTAGTATACAGGGGGAAAGCTCCTACGAGCAGTACTTC. Its translation is CASSIQGESSYEQYF. Based on the CDR3 plus reference TRBV19 and TRBJ2-7, the full variable domain is DGGITQSPKYLFRKEGQNVTLSCEQNLNHDAMYWYRQDPGQGLRLIYYSQIVNDFQKGDIAEGYSVSREKKESFPLTVTSAQKNPTAFYLCASSIQGESSYEQYFGPGTRLTVT.

This clonotype was counted between two and nine times. This chain links TRBV6-5 with TRBJ1-2, with D perhaps matching TRBD1 (6 bases). Germline V gene sequence: CDR1 MNHEY, CDR2 SVGAGI. Between the trimmed V and J ends, which lost 4 bases and 6 bases, there was a span of 12 bases. The CDR3 has 13 amino acids. CDR3 sequence reads: CASSFTGIHGYTF. As DNA, the CDR3 is TGTGCCAGCAGTTTTACAGGGATCCATGGCTACACCTTC.

In its sample, this clonotype was seen once. V is TRBV11-2 and J is TRBJ2-1, with D hard to call. The germline gives CDR1 SGHAT, CDR2 FQNNGV. This CDR3 comprises 14 residues. The V end was cut by 1 base, the J end by 9 bases, with 13 bases between. The CDR3 reads CASSLAPSLGEQFF. In nucleotides, the CDR3 is TGTGCCAGCAGCTTAGCCCCCAGCCTAGGTGAGCAGTTCTTC. Full variable domain (outside the CDR3, taken from reference TRBV11-2 and TRBJ2-1): EAGVAQSPRYKIIEKRQSVAFWCNPISGHATLYWYQQILGQGPKLLIQFQNNGVVDDSQLPKDRFSAERLKGVDSTLKIQPAKLEDSAVYLCASSLAPSLGEQFFGPGTRLTVL.

The rearrangement joins TRBV18 to TRBJ2-1; tentatively, D is TRBD1 (6 bases). Germline V gives CDR1 KGHSH, CDR2 LQKENI. Trimming stripped 3 bases from V and 5 bases from J, with 11 bases between. CDR3 length: 14 amino acids. As DNA, the CDR3 is TGTGCCAGCTCACCCAAGGACAGCAACAATGAGCAGTTCTTC. This translates into CASSPKDSNNEQFF.

The rearrangement joins TRBV6-5 to TRBJ2-2, with D perhaps matching TRBD1 (6 bases). The CDR3 has 16 residues. V shed 2 bases and J shed 3 bases, with 13 bases lying between them. CDR1 and CDR2 (germline): MNHEY, SVGAGI. The CDR3 protein is CASSYEGEPYTGELFF. The DNA of the CDR3 is TGTGCCAGCAGTTACGAGGGGGAACCATACACCGGGGAGCTGTTTTTT.

The chain joins TRBV21-1 to TRBJ1-5. TRBV21-1 is listed as a pseudogene. CDR3 size: 17 residues. CDR3 sequence reads: CASSKGLQGGGNQPQHF. In nucleotides, the CDR3 is TGTGCCAGCAGCAAAGGCCTACAGGGAGGGGGCAATCAGCCCCAGCATTTT.

CDR3 in DNA: TGCAGCGTTGCCCCTCCAGATCATCCCGGGTATGGCTACACCTTC. Translation: CSVAPPDHPGYGYTF. The chain carries TRBV29-1 and TRBJ1-2; D remains ambiguous. The CDR3 is 15 amino acids. V gave up 4 bases and J gave up 5 bases, with 20 bases separating them. Germline loops: CDR1 SQVTM, CDR2 ANQGSEA.

V and J are TRBV29-1 and TRBJ2-5; 10 nucleotides agree with TRBD2. This CDR3 is 15 amino acids long. Germline CDR1 reads SQVTM; CDR2 reads ANQGSEA. V lost 4 bases to trimming and J lost 0 bases; unmatched junction nucleotides: 5. CDR3 in DNA: TGCAGCGTTGGACTAGCGGGCTTGTACCAAGAGACCCAGTACTTC. It codes for CSVGLAGLYQETQYF.

The chain combines TRBV27 with TRBJ2-3, with D perhaps matching TRBD2 (5 bases). CDR1 and CDR2 from the germline V gene are MNHEY and SMNVEV (reference sequence). V was pared by 2 bases and J by 2 bases, with 11 bases between. The CDR3 runs to 15 residues. This CDR3 reads CASSLSGTYTDTQYF. The CDR3 coding sequence is TGTGCCAGCAGTTTAAGCGGCACATACACAGATACGCAGTATTTT.

This chain links TRBV19 with TRBJ2-1; maybe TRBD1 (6 bases). Germline CDR1 LNHDA, CDR2 SQIVND (reference sequence). CDR3 length: 16 amino acids. Trimming removed 3 bases from V and 0 bases from J, with 12 bases in between. The CDR3 reads CASSIPQGSSYNEQFF. DNA of the CDR3: TGTGCCAGTAGTATCCCCCAGGGGAGCTCCTACAATGAGCAGTTCTTC.

There are many counts of this clonotype. The V call is TRBV19, the J call TRBJ1-1; perhaps TRBD1 as D (5 bases). The length of the CDR3 is 14 residues. The V gene lost 6 bases and the J gene lost 0 bases, with 11 bases spanning the gap. Germline CDR1 LNHDA, CDR2 SQIVND (reference sequence). CDR3 in amino acids: CASSGAGLNTEAFF. In DNA form, the CDR3 reads TGTGCCAGTAGCGGGGCGGGGCTGAACACTGAAGCTTTCTTT.

V and J are TRBV6-2 or TRBV6-3 and TRBJ1-5; tentatively, D is TRBD1 (5 bases). The CDR3 is 15 residues long. Germline CDR1 and CDR2: MNHEY and SVGEGT. The V end was cut by 6 bases, the J end by 2 bases, with 14 bases between. CDR3 coding DNA: TGTGCCAGCAGCTACCGAAGGGACCGCAATCAGCCCCAGCATTTT. This encodes CASSYRRDRNQPQHF.

V is TRBV29-1 and J is TRBJ2-7; D is unresolved. Per the germline V gene, CDR1 is SQVTM and CDR2 is ANQGSEA. V lost 5 bases, J lost 6 bases, and 8 bases lay in between. This CDR3 spans 10 amino acids. As DNA, the CDR3 is TGCAGCGTTTCTCAAAGCGAGCAGTACTTC. Translation: CSVSQSEQYF.

The chain carries TRBV19 and TRBJ2-1; D possibly corresponds to TRBD2 (6 bases). CDR3 length: 15 amino acids. V was cut by 3 bases and J by 4 bases, with 13 bases left in between. Germline V gene data show CDR1 as LNHDA and CDR2 as SQIVND (reference sequence). CDR3 sequence: CASSIVAASYNEQFF. CDR3 coding DNA: TGTGCCAGTAGTATTGTAGCGGCCTCTTACAATGAGCAGTTCTTC.